This passage covers 8 T cell receptor beta chains from one sample sequenced in a study of shared clonotypes between healthy human individuals. TCRdb keeps only in-frame clones here, not all; method: immunoSEQ multiplex PCR. Of some 2,500,000 clones listed, approximately 93% are singletons. The sample comprised naive CD4+ T cells from PBMCs. Documented subset: CD45RA+ positively selected. The receptors shown here come from a man younger than 30 in good health. Some clones in this sample may be carry-over from other donors' samples.

The chain has TRBV10-2 and TRBJ2-2; D gene uncertain. Trimming left V 2 bases short and J 1 base short, with 8 bases between. CDR1 is WSHSY, CDR2 SAAADI, per germline. The CDR3 contains 15 residues. Written as DNA, the CDR3 is TGCGCCAGCAGTGAGGGCTATGGGAACACCGGGGAGCTGTTTTTT. This codes for CASSEGYGNTGELFF.

The chain couples TRBV5-1 to TRBJ2-7, with 9 bases identical to TRBD2. The germline CDR1 and CDR2 sequences are SGHRS and YFSETQ. This CDR3 spans 15 amino acids. The junction had 7 bases not matched to a gene; V was cut back by 4 bases and J by 2 bases. CDR3 amino acids: CASSPLTSGAYEQYF. The DNA for the CDR3 is TGCGCCAGCAGCCCGTTGACTAGCGGAGCCTACGAGCAGTACTTC.

Points on this clone: Other DNA sequences in this sample translate to the same CDR3. V gene TRBV7-3 combines with J gene TRBJ1-1; D is perhaps TRBD1 (6 bases). The length of the CDR3 is 13 residues. Germline V gene lookup returns CDR1 SGHTA and CDR2 FQGTGA. The V end lost 2 bases, the J end lost 3 bases, and 7 bases lay between the germline ends. CDR3 DNA: TGTGCCAGCAGCTTATCAGGGGACACTGAAGCTTTCTTT. Translated: CASSLSGDTEAFF. The full variable domain, with the rest looked up from reference TRBV7-3 and TRBJ1-1, is GAGVSQTPSNKVTEKGKYVELRCDPISGHTALYWYRQSLGQGPEFLIYFQGTGAADDSGLPNDRFFAVRPEGSVSTLKIQRTERGDSAVYLCASSLSGDTEAFFGQGTRLTVV.

In DNA, the CDR3 is TGTGCCAGCAGCTCGGGAGACAGGGAAGGCTACACCTTC. This codes for CASSSGDREGYTF. V gene TRBV5-4 combines with J gene TRBJ1-2, with 7 bases aligning to TRBD1. The CDR3 extends over 13 amino acids. J was trimmed by 8 bases and V by 3 bases; bases with no gene match: 7. CDR1 is SGHNT and CDR2 is YYREEE in the germline V gene (reference sequence).

The chain joins TRBV6-5 to TRBJ2-3; D remains ambiguous. The germline gives CDR1 MNHEY, CDR2 SVGAGI. V was trimmed by 6 bases and J by 1 base, leaving 14 bases between them. The CDR3 runs to 15 residues. CDR3 bases: TGTGCCAGCAGCGGGCCTGATAGGGGCACAGATACGCAGTATTTT. Its protein product is CASSGPDRGTDTQYF.

The chain carries TRBV2 and TRBJ2-2, with 12 bases lining up with TRBD2. V gave up 6 bases and J gave up 3 bases; unmatched junction bases: 5. Germline CDR1 is SNHLY and CDR2 is FYNNEI. This CDR3 has 16 amino acids. In nucleotides, the CDR3 is TGTGCCAGCAGCGCGACTAGCGGGAGAGACACCGGGGAGCTGTTTTTT. Translation gives CASSATSGRDTGELFF. Supplemented by reference TRBV2 and TRBJ2-2, the full variable domain reads EPEVTQTPSHQVTQMGQEVILRCVPISNHLYFYWYRQILGQKVEFLVSFYNNEISEKSEIFDDQFSVERPDGSNFTLKIRSTKLEDSAMYFCASSATSGRDTGELFFGEGSRLTVL.

The chain employs TRBV29-1 and TRBJ2-2; 11 nucleotides match TRBD2. Germline V gene sequence: CDR1 SQVTM, CDR2 ANQGSEA. J gave up 8 bases and V 0 bases, and 14 bases lay outside the gene matches. CDR3 length: 18 amino acids. The CDR3 spells CSVEESGLAGGTGGELFF. CDR3 in DNA: TGCAGCGTTGAAGAGTCAGGACTAGCGGGCGGGACCGGGGGGGAGCTGTTTTTT.

The rearrangement uses TRBV28 and TRBJ2-1; no firm D call. Germline values: CDR1 MDHEN, CDR2 SYDVKM. The CDR3 spans 17 residues. Between the trimmed V and J ends, which lost 8 bases and 7 bases, there was a span of 27 bases. CDR3 loop: CASQAAEPISLRNEQFF. The CDR3 region has the DNA TGTGCCAGCCAGGCGGCTGAGCCGATCAGTCTTCGGAATGAGCAGTTCTTC.